Each of the 19 T cell receptor beta chains below was sequenced from the same sample in a study of cytomegalovirus exposure and HLA in healthy donors. Sequencing was performed with immunoSEQ multiplex PCR; in TCRdb, only in-frame clones are kept and a portion is missing. Here the sample spans approximately 220,000 clones, around 80% being singletons. The sample comprised PBMCs. The source of these receptors is a woman aged 30 to 39 in good health and CMV-seropositive.

In nucleotides, the CDR3 is TGTGCCAGCAGTCGGCGGGTCCCTAGTGAGCAGTTCTTC. As protein: CASSRRVPSEQFF. The V gene is TRBV6-1, the J gene TRBJ2-1; D might be TRBD2 (5 bases). V lost 5 bases, J lost 9 bases, and 14 bases lay in between. CDR1 and CDR2 (germline): MNHNS, SASEGT. This CDR3 has 13 residues.

This sequence joins TRBV7-2 and TRBJ2-7; D possibly corresponds to TRBD2 (6 bases). Trimming stripped 5 bases from V and 1 base from J, with 18 bases between. CDR3 length: 16 residues. Germline lookup yields CDR1 SGHTA and CDR2 FQGNSA. The chain's CDR3 is CASSPLRGLTSYEQYF. CDR3 sequence (DNA): TGTGCCAGCAGCCCACTTAGGGGACTTACTTCCTACGAGCAGTACTTC. The full variable domain, its missing parts supplied by reference TRBV7-2 and TRBJ2-7, is GAGVSQSPSNKVTEKGKDVELRCDPISGHTALYWYRQSLGQGLEFLIYFQGNSAPDKSGLPSDRFSAERTGGSVSTLTIQRTQQEDSAVYLCASSPLRGLTSYEQYFGPGTRLTVT.

The chain uses TRBV9 and TRBJ2-1, with TRBD2 matching over 15 bases. With V trimmed by 3 bases and J by 3 bases, 10 bases remained unmatched. CDR1 and CDR2 from the germline V gene are SGDLS and YYNGEE. CDR3 length equals 19 residues. CDR3 nucleotides: TGTGCCAGCAGCGCCAAGAGCGGGACTAGCGGGGGGAACTACAATGAGCAGTTCTTC. The encoded protein is CASSAKSGTSGGNYNEQFF.

CDR3 coding DNA: TGCGCCAGCAGCTTGAGGGGTACAGGGCGGGATACCTACGAGCAGTACTTC. It yields the protein CASSLRGTGRDTYEQYF. The rearrangement links TRBV5-1 to TRBJ2-7; D may be TRBD1 or TRBD2 (6 bases each). Germline-derived CDR1 and CDR2 are SGHRS and YFSETQ. The CDR3 spans 17 residues. Deletions cut 1 base from V and 2 bases from J, with 19 bases between.

The chain carries TRBV29-1 and TRBJ2-1; no definite D call. The CDR3 runs 14 residues. With 0 bases removed from V and 6 bases from J, the gap between germline ends came to 12 bases. Germline CDR1 reads SQVTM; CDR2 reads ANQGSEA. The CDR3 spells CSVEDPQSFNEQFF. CDR3 sequence (DNA): TGCAGCGTTGAAGATCCACAATCGTTCAATGAGCAGTTCTTC.

The V gene is TRBV30, the J gene TRBJ1-3; no clear D gene. This CDR3 has 13 amino acids. Germline lookup yields CDR1 GTSNPN and CDR2 SVGIG (reference sequence). V was cut by 4 bases and J by 2 bases, with 9 bases left in between. The CDR3 reads CAWKGTPGNTIYF. CDR3 sequence (DNA): TGTGCCTGGAAGGGTACACCTGGAAACACCATATATTTT.

The chain links TRBV27 to TRBJ2-7, with TRBD2 matching over 10 bases. Germline loops: CDR1 MNHEY, CDR2 SMNVEV (reference sequence). V dropped 2 bases and J dropped 0; count of bases not matched to a gene: 1. This CDR3 has 15 amino acids. CDR3 DNA: TGTGCCAGCAGTTTAAGCGGGAGGGCCTCCTACGAGCAGTACTTC. Encoded protein: CASSLSGRASYEQYF.

The CDR3 protein is CAWVKGALVPYSNQPQHF. The CDR3 region has the DNA TGTGCCTGGGTGAAGGGGGCCCTGGTCCCTTATAGCAATCAGCCCCAGCATTTT. This chain uses TRBV30 with TRBJ1-5, with TRBD1 identical over 7 bases. Germline V gives CDR1 GTSNPN, CDR2 SVGIG (reference sequence). J was trimmed by 0 bases and V by 5 bases; bases with no gene match: 16. The CDR3 runs 18 residues.

In nucleotides, the CDR3 is TGTGCCAGCAGCGAGACTAGCGGGTTATCCAATGAGCAGTTCTTC. Amino acids: CASSETSGLSNEQFF. This sequence joins TRBV9 and TRBJ2-1; the match to TRBD2 covers 10 bases. The V gene end was trimmed by 3 bases and the J gene end by 6 bases; junction bases not matched to a gene: 6. CDR3 length: 15 amino acids. The germline gives CDR1 SGDLS, CDR2 YYNGEE.

The rearrangement uses TRBV27 and TRBJ2-3; D ambiguous. Germline CDR1 is MNHEY and CDR2 is SMNVEV (reference sequence). Trimming pared 2 bases from V and 1 base from J, leaving 10 bases between. The CDR3 contains 15 residues. CDR3 nucleotide sequence: TGTGCCAGCAGTTTACCCGGGTTGGGCACAGATACGCAGTATTTT. Its protein is CASSLPGLGTDTQYF.

The J gene is TRBJ1-1, the V gene TRBV28; D is undetermined. Per the germline V gene, CDR1 is MDHEN and CDR2 is SYDVKM. Trimming stripped 4 bases from V and 1 base from J, with 16 bases between. The CDR3 is 16 residues long. This CDR3 is CASSYETHPGNTEAFF. The CDR3 DNA is TGTGCCAGCAGTTACGAGACCCACCCGGGGAACACTGAAGCTTTCTTT.

V usage is TRBV7-8 and J usage is TRBJ2-1; 7 positions agree with TRBD2. Germline CDR1 reads SGHVS; CDR2 reads FQNEAQ. Trimming removed 1 base from V and 2 bases from J; junction bases left unmatched: 8. The CDR3 has 17 amino acids. The CDR3 reads CASSLGVGAGAYNEQFF. CDR3 nucleotide sequence: TGTGCCAGCAGCTTAGGGGTAGGGGCGGGAGCCTACAATGAGCAGTTCTTC.

CDR3 nucleotide sequence: TGCGCCAGCAGCCAAGTCCACGGAAACTCCTACGAGCAGTACTTC. Translated, it gives CASSQVHGNSYEQYF. J is TRBJ2-7 and V is TRBV4-1; no clear D gene. The V gene lost 1 base and the J gene lost 0 bases, with 10 bases spanning the gap. This CDR3 contains 15 residues. Germline lookup yields CDR1 MGHRA and CDR2 YSYEKL.

The CDR3 is CASSLAGLAGGVTQYF. The CDR3 DNA follows: TGTGCCAGCAGCTTAGCGGGACTAGCGGGAGGCGTGACCCAGTACTTC. This chain connects TRBV7-9 to TRBJ2-5, with TRBD2 matching 15 bases. V dropped 0 bases and J dropped 7; count of bases not matched to a gene: 3. Germline V gene lookup returns CDR1 SEHNR and CDR2 FQNEAQ (reference sequence). This CDR3 has 16 amino acids.

The genes are TRBV27 and TRBJ2-2, with 9 positions matching TRBD1. The V gene's germline CDR1 is MNHEY and CDR2 SMNVEV (reference sequence). The V and J ends lost 3 bases and 6 bases, in that order; junction bases with no gene match: 5. The CDR3 sequence is 15 residues long. CDR3 residues: CASSLGTGLSGELFF. The CDR3 nucleotides read TGTGCCAGCAGTTTGGGGACAGGGCTCTCCGGGGAGCTGTTTTTT.

The chain employs TRBV30 and TRBJ2-1, with D possibly being TRBD1 (6 bases). The germline CDR1 and CDR2 sequences are GTSNPN and SVGIG (reference sequence). Trimming pared 3 bases from V and 0 bases from J, leaving 18 bases between. CDR3 size: 17 residues. CDR3 region: CAWSLAGTRSSYNEQFF. The CDR3 DNA follows: TGTGCCTGGAGCTTAGCCGGGACAAGAAGCTCCTACAATGAGCAGTTCTTC.

The chain is built from TRBV6-1 and TRBJ1-2, with 7 bases matching TRBD1. Germline-derived CDR1 and CDR2 are MNHNS and SASEGT. The CDR3 contains 17 residues. V was pared by 0 bases and J by 7 bases, with 14 bases of the junction left unmatched. This CDR3 reads CASSEAPGGTFFGGYTF. The CDR3 nucleotides are TGTGCCAGCAGTGAAGCCCCAGGGGGGACCTTCTTCGGTGGCTACACCTTC.

The chain links TRBV5-4 to TRBJ2-7; D is possibly TRBD2 (5 bases). Trimming stripped 0 bases from V and 1 base from J, with 14 bases between. The CDR3 consists of 16 residues. The germline CDR1 and CDR2 sequences are SGHNT and YYREEE (reference sequence). CDR3 nucleotides: TGTGCCAGCAGCTTGGATCGGGGATTCTCTTCCTACGAGCAGTACTTC. Amino acids: CASSLDRGFSSYEQYF.

Here the CDR3 DNA reads TGTGCCAGCAGATGGGACTCCTCCTACGAGCAGTACTTC. It translates to CASRWDSSYEQYF. The chain employs TRBV28 and TRBJ2-7; TRBD2 might be the D (6 bases). V was trimmed by 6 bases and J by 0 bases, leaving 9 bases between them. The length of the CDR3 is 13 residues. Germline CDR1 reads MDHEN; CDR2 reads SYDVKM.